This entry describes one T cell receptor beta chain. CDR3 length: 13 residues. Trimming left V 4 bases short and J 7 bases short, with 14 bases between. Germline loops: CDR1 SQVTM, CDR2 ANQGSEA. The sample is drawn from a study of cytomegalovirus exposure and HLA in healthy donors. Generated by immunoSEQ multiplex PCR, the TCRdb table keeps only in-frame clones and is missing some. The data hold hundreds of thousands of clones, with about 87% observed a single time. Sequencing used PBMCs. The TCR sequence derives from a man younger than 30 in good health and CMV-seronegative. The chain couples TRBV29-1 to TRBJ1-5, with D uncertain. CDR3 nucleotides: TGCAGCGTTGTTCCCGGGTTAGGCCAGCCCCAGCATTTT. Its translation: CSVVPGLGQPQHF.